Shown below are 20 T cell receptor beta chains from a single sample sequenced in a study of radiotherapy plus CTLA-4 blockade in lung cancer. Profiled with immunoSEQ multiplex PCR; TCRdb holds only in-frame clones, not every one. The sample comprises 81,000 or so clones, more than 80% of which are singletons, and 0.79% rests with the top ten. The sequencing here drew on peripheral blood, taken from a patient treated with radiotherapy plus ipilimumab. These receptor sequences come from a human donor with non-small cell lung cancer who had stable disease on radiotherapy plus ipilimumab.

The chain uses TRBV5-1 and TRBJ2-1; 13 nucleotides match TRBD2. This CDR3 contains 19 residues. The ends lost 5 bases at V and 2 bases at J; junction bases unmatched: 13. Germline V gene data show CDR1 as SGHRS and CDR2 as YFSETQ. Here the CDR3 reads CASSQNLGTSGIAYNEQFF. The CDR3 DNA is TGCGCCAGCAGTCAAAATCTAGGGACTAGCGGGATAGCCTACAATGAGCAGTTCTTC.

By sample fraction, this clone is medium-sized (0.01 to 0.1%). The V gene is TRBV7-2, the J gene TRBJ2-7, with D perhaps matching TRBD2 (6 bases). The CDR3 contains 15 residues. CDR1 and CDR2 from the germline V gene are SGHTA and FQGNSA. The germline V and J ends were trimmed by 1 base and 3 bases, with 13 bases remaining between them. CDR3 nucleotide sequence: TGTGCCAGCAGCTTAGAAGTAGCGGCCGACTACGAGCAGTACTTC. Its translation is CASSLEVAADYEQYF.

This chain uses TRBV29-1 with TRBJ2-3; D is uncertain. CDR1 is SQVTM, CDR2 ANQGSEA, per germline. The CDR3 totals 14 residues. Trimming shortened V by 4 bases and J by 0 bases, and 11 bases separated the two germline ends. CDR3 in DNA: TGCAGCGTTGTCAAGCAGCTGAGCACAGATACGCAGTATTTT. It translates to CSVVKQLSTDTQYF.

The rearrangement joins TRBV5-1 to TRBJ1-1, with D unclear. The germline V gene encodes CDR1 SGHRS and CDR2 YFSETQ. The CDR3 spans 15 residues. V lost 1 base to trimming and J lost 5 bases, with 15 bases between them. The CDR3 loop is CASSLSRLEKTEAFF. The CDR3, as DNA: TGCGCCAGCAGCTTGAGCCGGTTAGAGAAAACTGAAGCTTTCTTT.

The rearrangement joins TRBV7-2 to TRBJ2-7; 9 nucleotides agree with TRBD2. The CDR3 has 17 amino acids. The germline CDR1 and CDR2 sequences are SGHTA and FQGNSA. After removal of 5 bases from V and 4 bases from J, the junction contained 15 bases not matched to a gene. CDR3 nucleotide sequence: TGTGCCAGCAGCCCTTACCTGAGAGCGGGGGGCCGTTACGAGCAGTACTTC. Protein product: CASSPYLRAGGRYEQYF.

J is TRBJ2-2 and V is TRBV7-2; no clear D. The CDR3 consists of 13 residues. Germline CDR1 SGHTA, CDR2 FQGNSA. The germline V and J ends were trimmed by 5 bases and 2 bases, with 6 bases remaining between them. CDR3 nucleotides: TGTGCCAGCAGCCCCACTAACACCGGGGAGCTGTTTTTT. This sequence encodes CASSPTNTGELFF.

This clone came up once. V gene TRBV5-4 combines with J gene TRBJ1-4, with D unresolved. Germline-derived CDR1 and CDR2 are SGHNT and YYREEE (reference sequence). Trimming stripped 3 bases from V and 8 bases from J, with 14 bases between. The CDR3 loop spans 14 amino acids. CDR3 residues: CASSSTSEREKLFF. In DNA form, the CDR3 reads TGTGCCAGCAGCTCCACCTCCGAGAGGGAAAAACTGTTTTTT. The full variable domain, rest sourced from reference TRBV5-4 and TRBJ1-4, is ETGVTQSPTHLIKTRGQQVTLRCSSQSGHNTVSWYQQALGQGPQFIFQYYREEENGRGNFPPRFSGLQFPNYSSELNVNALELDDSALYLCASSSTSEREKLFFGSGTQLSVL.

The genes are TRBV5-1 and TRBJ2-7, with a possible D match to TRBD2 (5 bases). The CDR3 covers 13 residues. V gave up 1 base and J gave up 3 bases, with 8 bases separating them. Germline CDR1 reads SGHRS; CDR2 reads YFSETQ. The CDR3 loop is CASSLTGDYEQYF. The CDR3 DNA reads TGCGCCAGCAGCTTGACCGGGGACTACGAGCAGTACTTC.

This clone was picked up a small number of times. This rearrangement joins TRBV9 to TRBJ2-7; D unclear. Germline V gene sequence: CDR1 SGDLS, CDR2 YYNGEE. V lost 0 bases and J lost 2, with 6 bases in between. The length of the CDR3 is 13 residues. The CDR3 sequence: CASSVDEPYEQYF. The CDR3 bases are TGTGCCAGCAGCGTAGATGAGCCCTACGAGCAGTACTTC.

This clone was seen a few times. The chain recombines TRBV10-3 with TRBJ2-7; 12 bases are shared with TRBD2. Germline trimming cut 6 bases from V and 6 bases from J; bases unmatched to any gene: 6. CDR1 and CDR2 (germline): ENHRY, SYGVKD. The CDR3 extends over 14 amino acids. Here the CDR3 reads CAIRPGTSGSEQYF. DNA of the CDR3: TGTGCCATCAGACCCGGGACTAGCGGGTCCGAGCAGTACTTC.

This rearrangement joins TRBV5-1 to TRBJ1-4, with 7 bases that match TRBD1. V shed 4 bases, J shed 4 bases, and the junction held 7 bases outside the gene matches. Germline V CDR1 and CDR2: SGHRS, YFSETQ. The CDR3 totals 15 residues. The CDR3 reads CASSKEGGYNEKLFF. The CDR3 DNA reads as TGCGCCAGCAGCAAGGAAGGGGGCTATAATGAAAAACTGTTTTTT.

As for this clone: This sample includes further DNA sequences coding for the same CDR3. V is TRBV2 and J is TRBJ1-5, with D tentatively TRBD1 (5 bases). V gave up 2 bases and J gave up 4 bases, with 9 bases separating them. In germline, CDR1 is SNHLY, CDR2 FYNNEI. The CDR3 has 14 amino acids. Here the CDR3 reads CASSESWGNQPQHF. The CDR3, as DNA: TGTGCCAGCAGTGAATCGTGGGGGAATCAGCCCCAGCATTTT.

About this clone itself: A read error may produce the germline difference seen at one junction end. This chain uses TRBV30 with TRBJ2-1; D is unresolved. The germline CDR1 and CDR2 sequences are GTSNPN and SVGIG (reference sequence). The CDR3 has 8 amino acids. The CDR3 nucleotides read TGTGCCTGGAGTGAGAAGTTCTTC. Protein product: CAWSEKFF.

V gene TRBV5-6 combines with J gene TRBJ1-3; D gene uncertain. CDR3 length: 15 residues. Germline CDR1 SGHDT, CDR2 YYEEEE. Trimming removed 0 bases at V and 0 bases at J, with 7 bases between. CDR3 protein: CASSLDRSSGNTIYF. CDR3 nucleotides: TGTGCCAGCAGCTTGGACCGGAGCTCTGGAAACACCATATATTTT.

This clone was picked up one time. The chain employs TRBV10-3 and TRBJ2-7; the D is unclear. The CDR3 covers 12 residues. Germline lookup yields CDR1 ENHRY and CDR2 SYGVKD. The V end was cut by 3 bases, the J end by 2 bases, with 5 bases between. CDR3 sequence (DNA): TGTGCCATCAGTGATACAGCCTACGAGCAGTACTTC. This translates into CAISDTAYEQYF.

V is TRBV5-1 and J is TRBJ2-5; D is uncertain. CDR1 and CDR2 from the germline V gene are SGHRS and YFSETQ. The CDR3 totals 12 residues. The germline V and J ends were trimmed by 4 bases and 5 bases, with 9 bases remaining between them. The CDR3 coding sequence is TGCGCCAGCAGCCTACTAAGTGAGACCCAGTACTTC. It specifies CASSLLSETQYF. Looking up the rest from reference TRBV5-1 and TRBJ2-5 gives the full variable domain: KAGVTQTPRYLIKTRGQQVTLSCSPISGHRSVSWYQQTPGQGLQFLFEYFSETQRNKGNFPGRFSGRQFSNSRSEMNVSTLELGDSALYLCASSLLSETQYFGPGTRLLVL.

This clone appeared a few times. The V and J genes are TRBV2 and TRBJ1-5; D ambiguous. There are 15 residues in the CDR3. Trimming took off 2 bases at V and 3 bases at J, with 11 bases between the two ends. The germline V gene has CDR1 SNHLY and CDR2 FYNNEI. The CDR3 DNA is TGTGCCAGCAGTGAACAGGAAGCCTCCAATCAGCCCCAGCATTTT. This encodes CASSEQEASNQPQHF.

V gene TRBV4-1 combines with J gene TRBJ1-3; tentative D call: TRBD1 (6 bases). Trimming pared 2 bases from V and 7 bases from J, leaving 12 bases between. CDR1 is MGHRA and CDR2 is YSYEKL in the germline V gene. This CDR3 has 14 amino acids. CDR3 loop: CASSQLTGENTIYF. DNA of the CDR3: TGCGCCAGCAGCCAACTGACAGGAGAGAACACCATATATTTT.

The CDR3 DNA is TGTGCCAGCAGCTCTTTTGGATCCGAGGACAGCGGGGGGACTGAAGCTTTCTTT. Translating gives CASSSFGSEDSGGTEAFF. J is TRBJ1-1 and V is TRBV7-9; possible D gene TRBD1, 6 bases. The ends were cut back, 4 bases at V and 5 bases at J, with 26 bases in the middle. The CDR3 is 18 amino acids. CDR1 is SEHNR and CDR2 is FQNEAQ in the germline V gene (reference sequence).

DNA for the CDR3: TGTGCCAGCAGCTTAGGGACAGCTTCCTACGAGCAGTACTTC. This gives the protein CASSLGTASYEQYF. V gene TRBV21-1 combines with J gene TRBJ2-7; no check of the table's D call, TRBD1, against the DNA was made. TRBV21-1 constitutes a pseudogene. This CDR3 spans 14 amino acids.